This TCR beta chain came from a study of blood T cell repertoires in COVID-19. Overall study context: COVID-19 samples, acute and convalescent, were from the United States, Italy and Spain.

Per germline, CDR1 MNHEY and CDR2 SVGAGI. The CDR3 spans 14 residues. With 6 bases removed from V and 0 bases from J, the gap between germline ends came to 9 bases. How the authors handled the data: Amplification of reference gene primers was used by the study to estimate nucleated cell counts. Profiled with immunoSEQ multiplex PCR; TCRdb holds only in-frame clones, not every one. That table supplies the V and J calls and clone size; D and trimming were determined from the DNA. Of 500,000 to 600,000 clones listed, about 88% are singletons. The clonotype originates from a woman aged 45-60 years with COVID-19, enrolled during active disease. Sample: peripheral blood. J is TRBJ1-3 and V is TRBV6-5; D is ambiguous. CDR3 sequence reads: CASSPWSSGNTIYF. CDR3 bases: TGTGCCAGCAGCCCGTGGAGCTCTGGAAACACCATATATTTT.